This TCR beta chain was sequenced during a study of T cell responses to AZD1222 COVID-19 vaccine. Study-wide points: Among vaccine-associated CD4 TCRs, coverage spanned spike, with dominance at 160-218 and 743-854. The study reported that nearly half of spike-specific TCRs target unmutated variant regions. Only 5 or 6 individuals given AZD1222 were seropositive at baseline.

Trimming took 6 bases from V and 8 from J; bases not matched to a gene: 13. This CDR3 is built from 15 residues. Per the germline V gene, CDR1 is MNHEY and CDR2 is SVGAGI. TCRdb keeps only in-frame clones here, not all; method: immunoSEQ multiplex PCR. The repertoire has fewer than 90,000 clones, 90% to 95% of them found once; the top ten carry 11%. Notes on this clone: What it recognizes is unknown.

The gene calls are TRBV6-5 and TRBJ1-2; TRBD1 agrees at 9 bases. This receptor was identified in an adult who received the AZD1222 COVID-19 vaccine. The source was peripheral blood, collected 28 days after the second AZD1222 dose. The CDR3 bases are TGTGCCAGCAGGGGACAGGGAGTTCTCCTCGGGGGCTACACCTTC. Amino acid sequence: CASRGQGVLLGGYTF.